The 18 T cell receptor beta chains presented below share a single source sample, sequenced in a study of T cell repertoires in ileal Crohn's disease. Clones were read by immunoSEQ multiplex PCR, and TCRdb kept only the in-frame ones, dropping some. Among some 14,000 clones, 70% to 90% were seen once, and the ten largest hold 3.7%. Sample: ileal tissue. The receptors come from an adult with Crohn's disease.

V usage is TRBV28 and J usage is TRBJ2-5, with a weak D call TRBD1 (6 bases). The J call is doubtful: the DNA matches TRBJ2-7 better. CDR1 is MDHEN, CDR2 SYDVKM, per germline. The CDR3 length is 15 residues. CDR3 nucleotides: TGTGCCAGCAGCTGGGGATCGGGACAAATTTACGAGCAGTACTTC. Its protein product is CASSWGSGQIYEQYF.

The CDR3 spells CATSSTGEDTQYF. In DNA form, the CDR3 reads TGTGCCACCAGCAGTACAGGGGAGGATACGCAGTATTTT. This rearrangement joins TRBV15 to TRBJ2-3, with TRBD1 identical over 7 bases. V gave up 3 bases and J gave up 6 bases; unmatched junction bases: 3. This CDR3 is built from 13 residues. CDR1 is LNHNV, CDR2 YYDKDF, per germline (reference sequence).

This clone was seen a single time. The chain has TRBV5-1 and TRBJ1-2, with D unresolved. The length of the CDR3 is 14 residues. Looked up from germline, CDR1 is SGHRS and CDR2 is YFSETQ. V lost 1 base and J lost 3, with 10 bases in between. CDR3 DNA: TGCGCCAGCAGCTTGCTCTTCACTGACTATGGCTACACCTTC. Residues: CASSLLFTDYGYTF. Full variable domain (rest looked up from reference TRBV5-1 and TRBJ1-2): KAGVTQTPRYLIKTRGQQVTLSCSPISGHRSVSWYQQTPGQGLQFLFEYFSETQRNKGNFPGRFSGRQFSNSRSEMNVSTLELGDSALYLCASSLLFTDYGYTFGSGTRLTVV.

This CDR3 is CSGQGEQYF. CDR3 sequence (DNA): TGCAGCGGACAGGGCGAGCAGTACTTC. The J gene is TRBJ2-7, the V gene TRBV29-1, with 7 nucleotides matching TRBD1. The length of the CDR3 is 9 residues. The J segment lost 6 bases and the V segment lost 7 bases, leaving 0 bases of the junction unmatched. Germline CDR1 and CDR2: SQVTM and ANQGSEA.

This chain uses TRBV19 with TRBJ2-5, with TRBD2 as a possible D gene (6 bases). This CDR3 has 14 amino acids. Germline V gene lookup returns CDR1 LNHDA and CDR2 SQIVND (reference sequence). Trimming removed 5 bases at V and 11 bases at J, with 21 bases between. In nucleotides, the CDR3 is TGTGCCAGTAGTGTTACGGGTTCCCCGGGGGAGCAGTACTTC. This codes for CASSVTGSPGEQYF.

The chain couples TRBV6-5 to TRBJ2-3; TRBD1 aligns across 8 bases. Trimming cost V 4 bases and J 7 bases; bases outside gene matches: 7. Looked up from germline, CDR1 is MNHEY and CDR2 is SVGAGI. CDR3 length: 14 residues. The CDR3 DNA reads as TGTGCCAGCAGTTCCGGGGACAGGAGGAATACGCAGTATTTT. Translating gives CASSSGDRRNTQYF.

The genes are TRBV5-1 and TRBJ2-3; 9 nucleotides line up with TRBD2. Germline V lookup: CDR1 SGHRS, CDR2 YFSETQ. The CDR3 has 15 residues. The J segment lost 1 base and the V segment lost 0 bases, leaving 0 bases of the junction unmatched. DNA for the CDR3: TGCGCCAGCAGCTTGGGACTAGCGGGCACAGATACGCAGTATTTT. Its protein is CASSLGLAGTDTQYF.

The chain recombines TRBV27 with TRBJ1-1; D unresolved. This CDR3 spans 13 amino acids. Germline V gene lookup returns CDR1 MNHEY and CDR2 SMNVEV (reference sequence). The germline V and J ends were trimmed by 5 bases and 5 bases, with 12 bases remaining between them. The CDR3 nucleotides read TGTGCCAGCAGTGAGGGAGGCCAAACTGAAGCTTTCTTT. This encodes CASSEGGQTEAFF.

The chain employs TRBV13 and TRBJ1-5, with D possibly being TRBD1 (5 bases). CDR1 and CDR2 (germline): PRHDT, FYEKMQ (reference sequence). The V gene lost 3 bases and the J gene lost 4 bases, with 7 bases spanning the gap. CDR3 length equals 13 residues. CDR3 region: CASSLGLNQPQHF. The CDR3, as DNA: TGTGCCAGCAGCTTGGGGCTAAATCAGCCCCAGCATTTT. Drawing the rest from reference TRBV13 and TRBJ1-5, the complete variable domain is AAGVIQSPRHLIKEKRETATLKCYPIPRHDTVYWYQQGPGQDPQFLISFYEKMQSDKGSIPDRFSAQQFSDYHSELNMSSLELGDSALYFCASSLGLNQPQHFGDGTRLSIL.

This chain links TRBV6-1 with TRBJ1-2; TRBD1 agrees at 10 bases. Per germline, CDR1 MNHNS and CDR2 SASEGT. This CDR3 region has 14 residues. The V and J ends lost 5 bases and 8 bases, in that order; junction bases with no gene match: 8. CDR3 sequence (DNA): TGTGCCAGCAGTATCCGGGACAGGGGAAGAGGCTACACCTTC. Amino acid sequence: CASSIRDRGRGYTF.

J is TRBJ2-2 and V is TRBV6-5, with 10 bases identical to TRBD1. CDR1 and CDR2 from the germline V gene are MNHEY and SVGAGI. The junction had 8 bases not matched to a gene; V was cut back by 9 bases and J by 4 bases. CDR3 length equals 15 residues. The CDR3 nucleotides are TGTGCCAGGAAAACAGACAGGGGGCCCACCGGGGAGCTGTTTTTT. Amino acid sequence: CARKTDRGPTGELFF.

The chain combines TRBV11-3 with TRBJ2-1; 7 nucleotides line up with TRBD1. CDR3 size: 18 residues. Trimming took 1 base from V and 0 from J; bases not matched to a gene: 9. The germline CDR1 and CDR2 sequences are SGHNT and YENEEA. CDR3 sequence (DNA): TGTGCCAGCAGCTTAGGCCTGGGGTCAGGGGGCTCCTACAATGAGCAGTTCTTC. It specifies CASSLGLGSGGSYNEQFF. Filled out from reference TRBV11-3 and TRBJ2-1, the complete variable domain reads EAGVVQSPRYKIIEKKQPVAFWCNPISGHNTLYWYLQNLGQGPELLIRYENEEAVDDSQLPKDRFSAERLKGVDSTLKIQPAELGDSAVYLCASSLGLGSGGSYNEQFFGPGTRLTVL.

This chain uses TRBV9 with TRBJ2-7; 8 bases agree with TRBD1. The CDR3 runs 16 residues. CDR1 and CDR2 from the germline V gene are SGDLS and YYNGEE. Trimming at V came to 0 bases and at J to 5 bases, leaving 10 bases not matched to a gene. This CDR3 is CASSVEGQGAFDEQYF. The CDR3 coding sequence is TGTGCCAGCAGCGTAGAAGGTCAGGGGGCTTTCGACGAGCAGTACTTC.

This rearrangement joins TRBV29-1 to TRBJ2-1, with 10 bases lining up with TRBD2. This CDR3 contains 16 residues. Per the germline V gene, CDR1 is SQVTM and CDR2 is ANQGSEA. Trimming removed 3 bases from V and 7 bases from J; junction bases left unmatched: 12. CDR3 sequence: CSVDTLGAGGLNEQFF. The CDR3 DNA is TGCAGCGTTGATACCCTAGGAGCGGGAGGGTTGAATGAGCAGTTCTTC.

This clone was seen more than once but under ten times. This chain connects TRBV5-4 to TRBJ1-3, with 8 bases that match TRBD1. The germline gives CDR1 SGHNT, CDR2 YYREEE (reference sequence). With 1 base clipped from V and 4 bases from J, the junction kept 4 bases outside the gene matches. This CDR3 contains 15 residues. CDR3: CASSLSQGAGNTIYF. CDR3 DNA sequence: TGTGCCAGCAGCTTGAGTCAGGGGGCCGGAAACACCATATATTTT.

This chain links TRBV4-3 with TRBJ2-7; maybe TRBD2 (5 bases). This CDR3 has 14 residues. V was pared by 0 bases and J by 1 base, with 7 bases between. Germline lookup yields CDR1 LGHNA and CDR2 YSLEER. The DNA of the CDR3 is TGCGCCAGCAGCCAAGATCGGGGTTCCTACGAGCAGTACTTC. Translated: CASSQDRGSYEQYF.

The chain uses TRBV10-3 and TRBJ1-1, with TRBD1 identical over 9 bases. The CDR3 consists of 16 residues. Per the germline V gene, CDR1 is ENHRY and CDR2 is SYGVKD. V shed 5 bases, J shed 12 bases, and the junction held 19 bases outside the gene matches. CDR3: CAISPTRTGEEMMTFF. DNA for the CDR3: TGTGCCATCAGTCCAACCAGGACAGGGGAGGAGATGATGACTTTCTTT.

This chain uses TRBV7-3 with TRBJ2-6, with TRBD1 matching 11 bases. V was clipped by 0 bases and J by 2 bases; unmatched bases: 6. Germline assignment: CDR1 SGHTA and CDR2 FQGTGA. CDR3 length: 19 residues. In DNA form, the CDR3 reads TGTGCCAGCAGCTTAACCCCCGGACAGGGGGCGGCTGGGGCCAACGTCCTGACTTTC. Amino acids: CASSLTPGQGAAGANVLTF.